Presented here are 30 T cell receptor beta chains from one specimen sequenced in a study of patients and donors after allogeneic stem cell transplantation. TCRdb used MiXCR to reprocess the RT-PCR reads, holding one entry per CDR3 protein. The sample includes 200,000 to 250,000 distinct CDR3 sequences, over 12% seen only once; the top ten take approximately 10%. Sequenced input: blood, either unsorted or a sorted T cell fraction (not recorded which). These receptors originate from a human donor who was either an allogeneic HSCT recipient or a stem cell or donor lymphocyte infusion donor (not recorded which). It is not recorded whose cells these are; they may come from a transplant donor.

This clonotype was seen only a few times. A junction boundary mismatches the germline segment, possibly from a read error. This chain uses TRBV7-8 with TRBJ2-2; D is possibly TRBD1 or TRBD2 (5 bases each). The CDR3 is 15 amino acids. Germline V gene data show CDR1 as SGHVS and CDR2 as FQNEAQ. The CDR3 DNA sequence: TGTGCCAGCAGCTACAGTCAGGGCTGGACCGGGGAGTTGTTTTTT. It translates to CASSYSQGWTGELFF.

This clonotype was counted a few times. For the CDR3, the DNA is TGTGCCAGCAGTTTTGGTTTCTGGGGACAGAGGCCAGATAGCAATCAGCCCCAGCATTTT. It codes for CASSFGFWGQRPDSNQPQHF. This chain uses TRBV28 with TRBJ1-5; 7 bases align to TRBD1. V trimming: 3 bases; J trimming: 0 bases; junction bases outside the gene matches: 17. CDR1 is MDHEN, CDR2 SYDVKM, per germline. This CDR3 contains 20 residues.

This clonotype was found many times. The CDR3 DNA is TGTGCCAGCAATAAGAGGGAAGGGGTTGAAGCTTTCTTT. Translated, it gives CASNKREGVEAFF. The rearrangement joins TRBV6-1 to TRBJ1-1, with D possibly being TRBD1 (5 bases). Germline V gene lookup returns CDR1 MNHNS and CDR2 SASEGT. V shed 7 bases and J shed 7 bases, with 16 bases lying between them. This CDR3 is built from 13 residues.

The table lists this clonotype with many counts. The chain employs TRBV10-3 and TRBJ1-1; D is possibly TRBD1 (6 bases). Between the trimmed V and J ends, which lost 2 bases and 1 base, there was a span of 11 bases. Germline V gene sequence: CDR1 ENHRY, CDR2 SYGVKD. The CDR3 consists of 15 residues. CDR3 nucleotide sequence: TGTGCCATCAGTGAGAGGGCGGGGGCGAACACTGAAGCTTTCTTT. Its translation is CAISERAGANTEAFF.

This clonotype showed up just a few times. The rearrangement uses TRBV19 and TRBJ1-2; D not certain. The CDR3 consists of 11 residues. Germline CDR1 reads LNHDA; CDR2 reads SQIVND (reference sequence). V was pared by 5 bases and J by 4 bases, with 5 bases between. The CDR3 coding sequence is TGTGCCAGTAGTGAAAGCTATGGCTACACCTTC. Its protein is CASSESYGYTF.

In this sample, this clonotype turned up many times. The CDR3 reads CASSLRDGDTEAFF. CDR3 bases: TGTGCCAGCAGCTTACGAGACGGGGACACTGAAGCTTTCTTT. This chain connects TRBV7-9 to TRBJ1-1; D unresolved. Deletions cut 2 bases from V and 3 bases from J, with 10 bases between. The CDR3 is made up of 14 amino acids. Germline V gives CDR1 SEHNR, CDR2 FQNEAQ (reference sequence).

This clonotype was picked up many times. The chain links TRBV12-3 or TRBV12-4 to TRBJ1-4; no definite D call. This CDR3 region has 13 residues. Trimming took 7 bases from V and 8 from J, leaving 14 bases between them. CDR3 nucleotides: TGTGCCAGCACCCCACCGGGTGGGGAAAAACTGTTTTTT. Translating it yields CASTPPGGEKLFF.

The chain joins TRBV14 to TRBJ1-6; a possible D gene is TRBD1 (6 bases). Germline loops: CDR1 SGHDN, CDR2 FVKESK. V lost 5 bases and J lost 4, with 12 bases in between. CDR3 size: 15 residues. CDR3 coding DNA: TGTGCCAGCAGCGAAAAAGGGGGGTATAATTCACCCCTCCACTTT. Translation: CASSEKGGYNSPLHF.

This clonotype was recorded a few times. This chain links TRBV7-6 with TRBJ2-7, with 7 bases matching TRBD1. Germline V gene sequence: CDR1 SGHVS, CDR2 FNYEAQ. With 1 base clipped from V and 6 bases from J, the junction kept 6 bases outside the gene matches. The CDR3 runs to 14 residues. For the CDR3, the DNA is TGTGCCAGCAGCTTAGGGACAGGATTGGTCGAGCAGTACTTC. The encoded protein is CASSLGTGLVEQYF.

The rearrangement links TRBV19 to TRBJ2-1; TRBD2 matches at 7 bases. J was trimmed by 3 bases and V by 6 bases; bases with no gene match: 8. The CDR3 totals 15 residues. Germline assignment: CDR1 LNHDA and CDR2 SQIVND (reference sequence). In DNA form, the CDR3 reads TGTGCCAGTAGACAACTAGCGTCCAACTACAATGAGCAGTTCTTC. Residues: CASRQLASNYNEQFF.

The rearrangement uses TRBV20-1 and TRBJ2-1; D remains ambiguous. The V end lost 0 bases, the J end lost 3 bases, and 15 bases lay between the germline ends. This CDR3 contains 16 residues. Germline assignment: CDR1 DFQATT and CDR2 SNEGSKA (reference sequence). The CDR3 DNA reads TGCAGTGCTAGAGATGCCGGGCGTCCTAACTACAATGAGCAGTTCTTC. It translates to CSARDAGRPNYNEQFF.

This clonotype turned up a few times. The chain joins TRBV18 to TRBJ2-3, with 8 bases fitting TRBD1. Germline trimming cut 4 bases from V and 4 bases from J; bases unmatched to any gene: 4. This CDR3 has 14 amino acids. The V gene's germline CDR1 is KGHSH and CDR2 LQKENI. The CDR3 here is CASSRQGMADTQYF. The CDR3, as DNA: TGTGCCAGCTCACGACAGGGGATGGCAGATACGCAGTATTTT.

Comment on this clonotype: The germline gene is not matched at one end of the junction; a read error may be the cause. This chain joins TRBV12-3 or TRBV12-4 and TRBJ1-2; a possible D gene is TRBD1 (5 bases). CDR3 size: 12 residues. CDR3 sequence: CASTRSGTETIF. CDR3 DNA: TGTGCCAGCACGCGATCCGGGACTGAGACTATTTTC.

This clonotype was picked up a small number of times. The CDR3 spells CATRDRGNSYNEQFF. CDR3 DNA sequence: TGTGCCACTAGGGACAGGGGGAATTCCTACAATGAGCAGTTCTTC. This rearrangement joins TRBV6-1 to TRBJ2-1; 11 nucleotides align to TRBD1. Trimming cost V 10 bases and J 1 base; bases outside gene matches: 6. CDR3 length equals 15 residues. Germline CDR1 is MNHNS and CDR2 is SASEGT.

The CDR3 here is CSARDFEAVVADTQYF. Written as DNA, the CDR3 is TGCAGTGCTAGAGATTTCGAGGCGGTAGTCGCAGATACGCAGTATTTT. The chain employs TRBV20-1 and TRBJ2-3; D not resolved. Germline V CDR1 and CDR2: DFQATT, SNEGSKA (reference sequence). CDR3 length equals 16 residues. With 0 bases removed from V and 4 bases from J, the gap between germline ends came to 17 bases.

This clonotype was counted ten times or more. CDR3 in DNA: TGCGCCAGCAGCTTGGCGACGTCCGGGACAGGGGGTACTGAAGCTTTCTTT. Its protein product is CASSLATSGTGGTEAFF. The rearrangement links TRBV5-1 to TRBJ1-1, with TRBD1 matching over 11 bases. V lost 0 bases and J lost 5; bases outside the gene matches: 9. The CDR3 spans 17 residues. Germline CDR1 reads SGHRS; CDR2 reads YFSETQ. Looking up the rest from reference TRBV5-1 and TRBJ1-1 gives the full variable domain: KAGVTQTPRYLIKTRGQQVTLSCSPISGHRSVSWYQQTPGQGLQFLFEYFSETQRNKGNFPGRFSGRQFSNSRSEMNVSTLELGDSALYLCASSLATSGTGGTEAFFGQGTRLTVV.

Ten or more counts support this clonotype. The rearrangement uses TRBV2 and TRBJ1-1; D is undetermined. V was shortened by 0 bases and J by 1 base, with 9 bases between the two germline ends. Germline CDR1 and CDR2: SNHLY and FYNNEI. CDR3 length: 15 residues. For the CDR3, the DNA is TGTGCCAGCAGTGAAGCTATATCCCGGAACACTGAAGCTTTCTTT. Protein sequence: CASSEAISRNTEAFF.

The table lists this clonotype with a few counts. This chain uses TRBV3-1 with TRBJ2-5; tentatively, D is TRBD1 or TRBD2 (5 bases each). From germline, CDR1 is LGHDT and CDR2 YNNKEL (reference sequence). V lost 0 bases, J lost 1 base, and 9 bases lay in between. CDR3 size: 15 residues. This chain's CDR3 is CASSQDTGPQETQYF. The DNA of the CDR3 is TGTGCCAGCAGCCAAGATACGGGACCCCAAGAGACCCAGTACTTC.

The rearrangement uses TRBV27 and TRBJ1-2; D gene unclear. The CDR3 loop spans 12 amino acids. Trimming stripped 3 bases from V and 9 bases from J, with 11 bases between. CDR1 and CDR2 (germline): MNHEY, SMNVEV (reference sequence). CDR3 DNA sequence: TGTGCCAGCAGTTTCCGGGGTTTTCGCTACACCTTC. This translates into CASSFRGFRYTF.

This clonotype came up once. The CDR3 is CASSKTGGLSGANVLTF. The CDR3 nucleotides are TGTGCCAGTAGTAAAACAGGGGGCCTTTCTGGGGCCAACGTCCTGACTTTC. The rearrangement uses TRBV19 and TRBJ2-6; 9 nucleotides line up with TRBD1. From germline, CDR1 is LNHDA and CDR2 SQIVND (reference sequence). The CDR3 totals 17 residues. Trimming at V came to 4 bases and at J to 1 base, leaving 5 bases not matched to a gene. Using reference TRBV19 and TRBJ2-6 for the parts outside the CDR3, the full variable domain is DGGITQSPKYLFRKEGQNVTLSCEQNLNHDAMYWYRQDPGQGLRLIYYSQIVNDFQKGDIAEGYSVSREKKESFPLTVTSAQKNPTAFYLCASSKTGGLSGANVLTFGAGSRLTVL.

A remark on this clonotype: With a much larger clone just one base away, this may be a read error. The chain uses TRBV5-1 and TRBJ1-1; 9 positions match TRBD1. This CDR3 has 14 residues. Germline V lookup: CDR1 SGHRS, CDR2 YFSETQ. As DNA, the CDR3 is TGCACCAGCCGTGGACAGGGGAGAGGCACTGAAGCTTTCTTT. Protein product: CTSRGQGRGTEAFF.

At least ten counts were recorded for this clonotype. V usage is TRBV29-1 and J usage is TRBJ2-1; unclear D gene. Germline V CDR1 and CDR2: SQVTM, ANQGSEA. V was pared by 0 bases and J by 7 bases, with 19 bases between. The CDR3 covers 16 residues. The CDR3 DNA follows: TGCAGCGTTGAAGATCCCGTGGCGAGAAGGTTTAATGAGCAGTTCTTC. Translation: CSVEDPVARRFNEQFF.

This chain links TRBV5-1 with TRBJ2-1; 10 nucleotides agree with TRBD2. After removal of 3 bases from V and 8 bases from J, the junction contained 11 bases not matched to a gene. The germline V gene encodes CDR1 SGHRS and CDR2 YFSETQ. This CDR3 region has 16 residues. The CDR3 region has the DNA TGCGCCAGCAGCTCATCGACAGCGGGAGGGCACCATGAGCAGTTCTTC. Amino acids: CASSSSTAGGHHEQFF.

J is TRBJ2-1 and V is TRBV7-8; D is undetermined. The CDR3 length is 14 residues. Germline lookup yields CDR1 SGHVS and CDR2 FQNEAQ. Trimming cost V 1 base and J 4 bases, with 8 bases left between them. The CDR3 DNA reads as TGTGCCAGCAGCTTAGGGCGCCAATACAATGAGCAGTTCTTC. It translates to CASSLGRQYNEQFF. Complete variable domain (other parts from reference TRBV7-8 and TRBJ2-1): GAGVSQSPRYKVAKRGQDVALRCDPISGHVSLFWYQQALGQGPEFLTYFQNEAQLDKSGLPSDRFFAERPEGSVSTLKIQRTQQEDSAVYLCASSLGRQYNEQFFGPGTRLTVL.

V gene TRBV20-1 combines with J gene TRBJ1-1, with unresolved D. The V gene lost 6 bases and the J gene lost 5 bases, with 16 bases spanning the gap. The CDR3 is made up of 13 amino acids. Germline CDR1 is DFQATT and CDR2 is SNEGSKA (reference sequence). The chain's CDR3 is CSAPSGQWTEAFF. DNA for the CDR3: TGCAGTGCCCCCTCCGGGCAATGGACTGAAGCTTTCTTT.

In this sample, this clonotype turned up a few times. The CDR3 bases are TGTGCCAGCAGCGTAACCTTTCTAGCGGGAGGGGCAAACGAGCAGTACTTC. Translating it yields CASSVTFLAGGANEQYF. V usage is TRBV9 and J usage is TRBJ2-7; 12 bases fit TRBD2. Trimming removed 1 base from V and 5 bases from J; junction bases left unmatched: 10. The CDR3 is 17 amino acids. Germline values: CDR1 SGDLS, CDR2 YYNGEE.

There are many counts of this clonotype. The chain combines TRBV27 with TRBJ2-5; tentatively, D is TRBD1 or TRBD2 (5 bases each). V was pared by 1 base and J by 5 bases, with 11 bases between. The CDR3 is made up of 14 amino acids. Germline V gene sequence: CDR1 MNHEY, CDR2 SMNVEV (reference sequence). This CDR3 reads CASSLWGRGETQYF. The CDR3 nucleotides are TGTGCCAGCAGTTTATGGGGACGAGGGGAGACCCAGTACTTC.

The chain is built from TRBV15 and TRBJ2-3; D is unresolved. Trimming pared 1 base from V and 0 bases from J, leaving 8 bases between. Germline CDR1 LNHNV, CDR2 YYDKDF (reference sequence). This CDR3 contains 15 residues. The CDR3 region is CATSRGASSTDTQYF. In nucleotides, the CDR3 is TGTGCCACCAGCAGAGGGGCATCTAGCACAGATACGCAGTATTTT.

The rearrangement uses TRBV19 and TRBJ2-3; the D gene is possibly TRBD2 (5 bases). The CDR3 length is 15 residues. V was trimmed by 5 bases and J by 0 bases, leaving 12 bases between them. Germline lookup yields CDR1 LNHDA and CDR2 SQIVND (reference sequence). CDR3: CASSGSGVSTDTQYF. CDR3 nucleotide sequence: TGTGCCAGTAGTGGGAGCGGAGTCAGCACAGATACGCAGTATTTT. Full variable domain (remainder filled in from reference TRBV19 and TRBJ2-3): DGGITQSPKYLFRKEGQNVTLSCEQNLNHDAMYWYRQDPGQGLRLIYYSQIVNDFQKGDIAEGYSVSREKKESFPLTVTSAQKNPTAFYLCASSGSGVSTDTQYFGPGTRLTVL.

The chain recombines TRBV6-1 with TRBJ2-6; D might be TRBD1 (6 bases). The V gene's germline CDR1 is MNHNS and CDR2 SASEGT. The CDR3 extends over 15 amino acids. The V end lost 7 bases, the J end lost 2 bases, and 12 bases lay between the germline ends. The CDR3 sequence: CASKTGWAGANVLTF. In DNA, the CDR3 is TGTGCCAGCAAAACAGGGTGGGCTGGGGCCAACGTCCTGACTTTC.